A single sample is the source of the 15 T cell receptor beta chains below, sequenced in a study of blood T cell repertoires in COVID-19. Assay: immunoSEQ multiplex PCR; the TCRdb copy retains only in-frame clones and omits some. The sample has hundreds of thousands of clones; around nine tenths are singletons. Sequencing was performed on PBMCs or T cells enriched from blood (not recorded which). The receptors stem from a woman under 30 who had been exposed to COVID-19.

The gene calls are TRBV19 and TRBJ2-6; TRBD2 matches at 8 bases. The CDR3 is 21 residues long. Germline CDR1 LNHDA, CDR2 SQIVND (reference sequence). With V trimmed by 6 bases and J by 0 bases, 19 bases remained unmatched. In nucleotides, the CDR3 is TGTGCCAGTAGGGGAGCGGGAGCCCCATCAGTATTAGTCTCTGGGGCCAACGTCCTGACTTTC. Translated, it gives CASRGAGAPSVLVSGANVLTF.

This clone was detected only once. V is TRBV10-1 and J is TRBJ2-1; TRBD2 matches 9 bases. The CDR3 is 16 amino acids. With V trimmed by 4 bases and J by 6 bases, 10 bases remained unmatched. Germline lookup yields CDR1 WNHNN and CDR2 SYGVQD (reference sequence). CDR3 region: CASSARLAVPVNEQFF. CDR3 nucleotides: TGCGCCAGCAGTGCGCGACTAGCGGTGCCGGTCAATGAGCAGTTCTTC.

The rearrangement uses TRBV9 and TRBJ1-1, with 7 bases aligning to TRBD1. The V segment lost 3 bases and the J segment 7 bases; nucleotides outside the gene matches: 6. Germline V gives CDR1 SGDLS, CDR2 YYNGEE. The CDR3 sequence is 13 residues long. In DNA, the CDR3 is TGTGCCAGCAGCGGACAGGGACGTGATGAAGCTTTCTTT. Its translation is CASSGQGRDEAFF.

V is TRBV6-5 and J is TRBJ1-5, with D maybe TRBD1 (6 bases). This CDR3 has 15 residues. Germline V CDR1 and CDR2: MNHEY, SVGAGI. Trimming left V 1 base short and J 1 base short, with 8 bases between. The DNA of the CDR3 is TGTGCCAGCAGTTACTATGGACAGAGCAATCAGCCCCAGCATTTT. Translated: CASSYYGQSNQPQHF.

The chain has TRBV18 and TRBJ1-5; D remains unclear. The CDR3 consists of 15 residues. V lost 4 bases and J lost 7, with 17 bases in between. Germline V lookup: CDR1 KGHSH, CDR2 LQKENI. The CDR3 loop is CASSQEGSFGQPQHF. The CDR3 region has the DNA TGTGCCAGCTCACAGGAGGGAAGCTTTGGCCAGCCCCAGCATTTT.

The chain carries TRBV4-3 and TRBJ2-1, with D possibly being TRBD2 (7 bases). This CDR3 contains 15 residues. V dropped 5 bases and J dropped 3 bases, with 14 bases sitting between them. Germline CDR1 and CDR2: LGHNA and YSLEER. In DNA, the CDR3 is TGCGCCAGCAGCAAGGGGGGGGTACGCTACAATGAGCAGTTCTTC. It specifies CASSKGGVRYNEQFF.

The chain combines TRBV11-2 with TRBJ1-6; the D is unclear. The germline gives CDR1 SGHAT, CDR2 FQNNGV. CDR3 length: 13 amino acids. Deletions cut 5 bases from V and 10 bases from J, with 12 bases between. CDR3 sequence (DNA): TGTGCCAGCAGCCGACCCGGGAGATCACCCCTCCACTTT. Translation: CASSRPGRSPLHF.

This rearrangement joins TRBV5-1 to TRBJ2-5, with 8 bases lining up with TRBD1. The CDR3 extends over 14 amino acids. Germline-derived CDR1 and CDR2 are SGHRS and YFSETQ. V was clipped by 3 bases and J by 4 bases; unmatched bases: 5. The CDR3 is CASSSETGAETQYF. CDR3 nucleotides: TGCGCCAGCAGCTCGGAGACAGGGGCAGAGACCCAGTACTTC.

This clone came up once. The chain recombines TRBV29-1 with TRBJ2-7; 8 nucleotides align to TRBD1. Germline V gene sequence: CDR1 SQVTM, CDR2 ANQGSEA. This CDR3 region has 15 residues. The junction had 14 bases not matched to a gene; V was cut back by 6 bases and J by 4 bases. The CDR3 sequence is CSVRTQGAPGYEQYF. The CDR3, as DNA: TGCAGCGTGCGAACCCAGGGGGCCCCTGGGTACGAGCAGTACTTC.

The genes are TRBV19 and TRBJ2-5, with 10 bases aligning to TRBD1. Unmatched junction bases numbered 4, after V lost 4 bases and J lost 5 bases. CDR3 size: 14 residues. Germline V lookup: CDR1 LNHDA, CDR2 SQIVND (reference sequence). The CDR3 sequence is CASSTGQGRETQYF. CDR3 nucleotide sequence: TGTGCCAGTAGTACGGGACAGGGGCGGGAGACCCAGTACTTC.

The chain uses TRBV7-8 and TRBJ1-6; 10 nucleotides agree with TRBD1. Germline V gene lookup returns CDR1 SGHVS and CDR2 FQNEAQ. With 5 bases clipped from V and 16 bases from J, the junction kept 5 bases outside the gene matches. CDR3 length: 12 amino acids. DNA for the CDR3: TGTGCCAGCAGCCAGACAGGGGGCCCTCTCCACTTT. This gives the protein CASSQTGGPLHF.

The chain combines TRBV28 with TRBJ1-5, with D tentatively TRBD1 (5 bases). The CDR3 sequence is 16 residues long. Trimming stripped 7 bases from V and 3 bases from J, with 19 bases between. Per the germline V gene, CDR1 is MDHEN and CDR2 is SYDVKM. This CDR3 is CASTSTPDSSNQPQHF. The CDR3 region has the DNA TGTGCCAGCACTTCTACTCCAGACAGTTCCAATCAGCCCCAGCATTTT.

The gene calls are TRBV6-1 and TRBJ2-5; 7 bases align to TRBD2. This CDR3 contains 16 residues. V lost 0 bases to trimming and J lost 3 bases; unmatched junction nucleotides: 7. Germline V gives CDR1 MNHNS, CDR2 SASEGT. Here the CDR3 DNA reads TGTGCCAGCAGTGAAGCGTTCCGGGGGGTCAAAGAGACCCAGTACTTC. Translating gives CASSEAFRGVKETQYF.

This chain links TRBV28 with TRBJ1-6; possible D gene TRBD1, 6 bases. The ends were cut back, 6 bases at V and 7 bases at J, with 19 bases in the middle. The CDR3 runs 16 residues. Per germline, CDR1 MDHEN and CDR2 SYDVKM. The CDR3 region is CASSYRVSWVNSPLHF. The CDR3 coding sequence is TGTGCCAGCAGCTACAGGGTTTCCTGGGTCAATTCACCCCTCCACTTT.

This chain connects TRBV7-9 to TRBJ2-5; 7 nucleotides agree with TRBD2. The junction had 9 bases not matched to a gene; V was cut back by 6 bases and J by 2 bases. This CDR3 contains 15 residues. Germline V gene data show CDR1 as SEHNR and CDR2 as FQNEAQ (reference sequence). The chain's CDR3 is CASSLSGYRQETQYF. The CDR3 region has the DNA TGTGCCAGCAGTCTTAGCGGGTACCGTCAAGAGACCCAGTACTTC.